A single sample is the source of the 19 T cell receptor beta chains below, sequenced in a study of blood T cell repertoires in COVID-19. The data were produced by immunoSEQ multiplex PCR, yet TCRdb's version contains in-frame clones alone and is incomplete. The table has roughly 200,000 clones, over 75% seen once; the top ten hold 18%. The material sequenced was peripheral blood. These receptor sequences come from a person aged 70 to 85 with COVID-19, enrolled during active disease.

The rearrangement joins TRBV7-6 to TRBJ1-6; TRBD1 aligns across 10 bases. The V gene's germline CDR1 is SGHVS and CDR2 FNYEAQ. CDR3 length: 17 residues. The V and J ends lost 4 bases and 5 bases, in that order; junction bases with no gene match: 8. The CDR3 DNA reads TGTGCCAGCAGCTCTATAGGGACAGGGGTGAATAATTCACCCCTCCACTTT. Translated: CASSSIGTGVNNSPLHF.

A remark on this clone: Other DNA sequences in this specimen translate into the identical CDR3. The J gene is TRBJ1-5, the V gene TRBV30, with 8 bases identical to TRBD1. The CDR3 runs 13 residues. The ends lost 5 bases at V and 4 bases at J; junction bases unmatched: 4. The germline V gene encodes CDR1 GTSNPN and CDR2 SVGIG (reference sequence). The CDR3 sequence: CAWSGQGNQPQHF. The CDR3 bases are TGTGCCTGGTCCGGACAGGGAAATCAGCCCCAGCATTTT.

This chain links TRBV29-1 with TRBJ1-4, with D maybe TRBD1 (5 bases). The CDR3 spans 16 residues. CDR1 and CDR2 (germline): SQVTM, ANQGSEA. Trimming left V 6 bases short and J 0 bases short, with 17 bases between. The CDR3 nucleotides are TGCAGCGTAAGAGGGAGGGGAGGATCAACTAATGAAAAACTGTTTTTT. It encodes CSVRGRGGSTNEKLFF. The whole variable domain, filled in from reference TRBV29-1 and TRBJ1-4, reads SAVISQKPSRDICQRGTSLTIQCQVDSQVTMMFWYRQQPGQSLTLIATANQGSEATYESGFVIDKFPISRPNLTFSTLTVSNMSPEDSSIYLCSVRGRGGSTNEKLFFGSGTQLSVL.

V and J are TRBV10-3 and TRBJ2-2, with 16 bases identical to TRBD2. Germline V lookup: CDR1 ENHRY, CDR2 SYGVKD. V lost 11 bases, J lost 6 bases, and 9 bases stayed unmatched. The CDR3 is made up of 16 amino acids. The CDR3 is CAAGTSGREHAGELFF. The CDR3, as DNA: TGTGCCGCCGGGACTAGCGGGAGGGAACACGCCGGGGAGCTGTTTTTT.

The V call is TRBV18, the J call TRBJ2-2, with 11 bases aligning to TRBD2. CDR3 length: 16 amino acids. CDR1 is KGHSH and CDR2 is LQKENI in the germline V gene. V dropped 5 bases and J dropped 6; count of bases not matched to a gene: 8. The CDR3 region is CASSALAGDIAGELFF. The CDR3 DNA reads TGTGCCAGCTCAGCACTAGCGGGAGATATTGCCGGGGAGCTGTTTTTT.

The table lists this clone with a few counts. CDR3 in DNA: TGTGCCAGTGCAACCCTTACAAATAGCGGTACTTTTTACTACAATGAGCAGTTCTTC. Translated: CASATLTNSGTFYYNEQFF. The chain couples TRBV19 to TRBJ2-1, with D possibly TRBD2 on 6 matching bases. The V end was cut by 8 bases, the J end by 3 bases, with 29 bases between. This CDR3 contains 19 residues. Looked up from germline, CDR1 is LNHDA and CDR2 is SQIVND (reference sequence).

The chain uses TRBV12-3 or TRBV12-4 and TRBJ1-1; 7 bases map to TRBD1. With V trimmed by 2 bases and J by 7 bases, 4 bases remained unmatched. This CDR3 has 13 amino acids. The CDR3 here is CASSLPGQHEAFF. As DNA, the CDR3 is TGTGCCAGCAGTTTACCGGGACAGCATGAAGCTTTCTTT.

V usage is TRBV19 and J usage is TRBJ2-7, with TRBD1 matching 8 bases. The length of the CDR3 is 20 residues. V lost 5 bases, J lost 0 bases, and 21 bases stayed unmatched. Germline lookup yields CDR1 LNHDA and CDR2 SQIVND (reference sequence). The CDR3 spells CASSRAGGEGGPGSSYEQYF. CDR3 DNA: TGTGCCAGTAGTCGGGCAGGGGGCGAAGGCGGGCCAGGAAGCTCCTACGAGCAGTACTTC.

The chain recombines TRBV3-1 (or the pseudogene TRBV3-2) with TRBJ2-1; a weak D match, TRBD1 (5 bases). CDR1 and CDR2 from the germline V gene are LGHDT and YNNKEL (reference sequence). The CDR3 sequence is 12 residues long. Trimming took 6 bases from V and 4 from J, leaving 7 bases between them. CDR3 sequence: CASRTAYNEQFF. The CDR3 DNA reads TGTGCCAGCAGGACAGCATACAATGAGCAGTTCTTC.

The rearrangement uses TRBV10-3 and TRBJ2-1; TRBD2 matches 8 bases. Germline trimming cut 7 bases from V and 4 bases from J; bases unmatched to any gene: 6. The V gene's germline CDR1 is ENHRY and CDR2 SYGVKD. CDR3 length: 14 residues. CDR3 DNA: TGTGCCATCAAGGCCAGCGGGGGTTACAATGAGCAGTTCTTC. As protein: CAIKASGGYNEQFF.

Only one count was recorded for this clone. The rearrangement joins TRBV28 to TRBJ1-1, with 7 bases identical to TRBD1. CDR3 length: 14 amino acids. The V gene end was trimmed by 6 bases and the J gene end by 0 bases; junction bases not matched to a gene: 4. In germline, CDR1 is MDHEN, CDR2 SYDVKM. This CDR3 reads CASRDRPVNTEAFF. CDR3 bases: TGTGCCAGCAGGGACAGGCCGGTGAACACTGAAGCTTTCTTT.

This chain links TRBV14 with TRBJ2-1, with D perhaps matching TRBD1 (8 bases). The CDR3 covers 18 residues. Germline V lookup: CDR1 SGHDN, CDR2 FVKESK. V lost 2 bases and J 4 bases, leaving 21 bases between the germline ends. The CDR3 DNA reads as TGTGCCAGCAGCCAACCGGGAGGCTGGACAGGGACTTACAATGAGCAGTTCTTC. The encoded protein is CASSQPGGWTGTYNEQFF.

The DNA of the CDR3 is TGTGCCTGGAGTCCCGGGGGTCCTGAAGCTTTCTTT. Translating gives CAWSPGGPEAFF. The chain couples TRBV30 to TRBJ1-1; D possibly corresponds to TRBD1 (5 bases). This CDR3 has 12 residues. The germline CDR1 and CDR2 sequences are GTSNPN and SVGIG (reference sequence). V lost 2 bases and J 6 bases, leaving 10 bases between the germline ends.

This chain connects TRBV7-2 to TRBJ2-1; 14 bases align to TRBD2. V shed 5 bases, J shed 8 bases, and the junction held 11 bases outside the gene matches. The CDR3 sequence is 17 residues long. CDR1 is SGHTA and CDR2 is FQGNSA in the germline V gene. CDR3 region: CASSPWTSGRFRHEQFF. The CDR3 nucleotides read TGTGCCAGCAGCCCATGGACTAGCGGGAGGTTCCGTCATGAGCAGTTCTTC.

The V call is TRBV28, the J call TRBJ1-5; D is perhaps TRBD1 (6 bases). V gave up 7 bases and J gave up 2 bases, with 12 bases separating them. Germline loops: CDR1 MDHEN, CDR2 SYDVKM. This CDR3 is built from 14 residues. In DNA, the CDR3 is TGTGCCAGCACCCCAAACAGGGGCAATCAGCCCCAGCATTTT. Translating gives CASTPNRGNQPQHF.

The rearrangement uses TRBV5-6 and TRBJ2-7; tentatively, D is TRBD2 (6 bases). V lost 3 bases, J lost 0 bases, and 13 bases lay in between. Per germline, CDR1 SGHDT and CDR2 YYEEEE. This CDR3 spans 15 amino acids. CDR3 in DNA: TGTGCCAGCAGCTCCCTGGGGACTTCCTCCTACGAGCAGTACTTC. Its protein product is CASSSLGTSSYEQYF.

This chain connects TRBV14 to TRBJ2-7, with D possibly matching TRBD2 (5 bases). V was pared by 4 bases and J by 4 bases, with 17 bases between. CDR1 and CDR2 (germline): SGHDN, FVKESK. The CDR3 totals 15 residues. As DNA, the CDR3 is TGTGCCAGCAGCCCCCCACCGGGGATTAAATACGAGCAGTACTTC. Protein sequence: CASSPPPGIKYEQYF.

The CDR3 protein is CAWSSQGAQAFF. CDR3 nucleotides: TGTGCCTGGTCCTCCCAGGGGGCCCAAGCTTTCTTT. This rearrangement joins TRBV30 to TRBJ1-1, with 8 bases identical to TRBD1. The length of the CDR3 is 12 residues. Germline trimming cut 5 bases from V and 9 bases from J; bases unmatched to any gene: 8. The germline V gene has CDR1 GTSNPN and CDR2 SVGIG (reference sequence).

The rearrangement joins TRBV7-9 to TRBJ1-1; D may be TRBD1 (6 bases). The CDR3 is 14 amino acids. V was clipped by 1 base and J by 5 bases, with 11 bases between them. Germline loops: CDR1 SEHNR, CDR2 FQNEAQ (reference sequence). CDR3 region: CASSLGGLGTEAFF. CDR3 coding DNA: TGTGCCAGCAGCTTAGGGGGGCTGGGGACTGAAGCTTTCTTT.